This is a list of T cell receptor beta chains from one sample in a study of early T cells in non-severe SARS-CoV-2 infection. TCRdb re-derived calls from the 5' RACE reads in MiXCR, one entry per CDR3 protein. The table has more than 55,000 distinct CDR3 sequences, around 12% seen once; the top ten hold 4% to 4.5%. Input material: whole blood. These TCRs come from an adult who was a healthcare worker with PCR-confirmed SARS-CoV-2 infection or an uninfected control (not recorded which). CDR3s include the opening cysteine and the closing phenylalanine or tryptophan. The order of the fields is V gene, J gene, CDR3 protein.

V gene: TRBV20-1
J gene: TRBJ1-2
CDR3 protein: CSATSELADGYTF

V gene: TRBV12-3/TRBV12-4
J gene: TRBJ1-2
CDR3 protein: CASSFSGAGNYGYTF

V gene: TRBV6-2/TRBV6-3
J gene: TRBJ1-2
CDR3 protein: CASSPQGNYGYTF

V gene: TRBV20-1
J gene: TRBJ2-7
CDR3 protein: CSASDRGAGGTEQYF

V gene: TRBV4-1
J gene: TRBJ2-7
CDR3 protein: CASSQVAGDREQYF

V gene: TRBV20-1
J gene: TRBJ2-3
CDR3 protein: CSARAGGPEDTQYF

V gene: TRBV7-6
J gene: TRBJ1-4
CDR3 protein: CASSPPGEKLFF

V gene: TRBV9
J gene: TRBJ2-1
CDR3 protein: CASSEAGALGEQFF

V gene: TRBV12-2
J gene: TRBJ2-7
CDR3 protein: CASRSRVSYEQYF

V gene: TRBV5-5
J gene: TRBJ2-3
CDR3 protein: CASSPGLAGGADTQYF

V gene: TRBV6-2/TRBV6-3
J gene: TRBJ2-1
CDR3 protein: CASSPLAGYSEQFF

V gene: TRBV12-3/TRBV12-4
J gene: TRBJ1-5
CDR3 protein: CASSSLGNQPQHF

V gene: TRBV12-3/TRBV12-4
J gene: TRBJ1-2
CDR3 protein: CASSLLGYGYTF

V gene: TRBV7-2
J gene: TRBJ1-2
CDR3 protein: CASSSGQRYGYTF

V gene: TRBV24-1
J gene: TRBJ2-1
CDR3 protein: CATRDSKGYNEQFF

V gene: TRBV27
J gene: TRBJ1-5
CDR3 protein: CASSSRNQPQHF

V gene: TRBV5-1
J gene: TRBJ2-1
CDR3 protein: CASSRDRRNNEQFF

V gene: TRBV19
J gene: TRBJ1-5
CDR3 protein: CASSPQGAGQPQHF

V gene: TRBV6-5
J gene: TRBJ2-2
CDR3 protein: CASNQPPGELFF

V gene: TRBV2
J gene: TRBJ1-6
CDR3 protein: CASSGQASASPLHF

V gene: TRBV5-1
J gene: TRBJ2-3
CDR3 protein: CASSLGGSGTDTQYF

V gene: TRBV29-1
J gene: TRBJ1-1
CDR3 protein: CSSTQGTGEAFF

V gene: TRBV20-1
J gene: TRBJ2-3
CDR3 protein: CSARDNVAGVGDTQYF

V gene: TRBV7-9
J gene: TRBJ1-5
CDR3 protein: CASSPSGGNQPQHF

V gene: TRBV4-1
J gene: TRBJ2-1
CDR3 protein: CASSQGPGQGLNEQFF

V gene: TRBV27
J gene: TRBJ2-7
CDR3 protein: CASRRTGTGPYEQYF

V gene: TRBV2
J gene: TRBJ1-6
CDR3 protein: CASGDREASYNSPLHF

V gene: TRBV28
J gene: TRBJ2-7
CDR3 protein: CASSSNHRRGEQYF

V gene: TRBV7-2
J gene: TRBJ2-7
CDR3 protein: CASSLDGTTFSYEQYF

V gene: TRBV2
J gene: TRBJ1-1
CDR3 protein: CASSDILAEAFF

V gene: TRBV18
J gene: TRBJ1-2
CDR3 protein: CASSPADSYGYTF

V gene: TRBV29-1
J gene: TRBJ2-5
CDR3 protein: CSVVGRGFETQYF

V gene: TRBV12-3/TRBV12-4
J gene: TRBJ2-3
CDR3 protein: CASSLSRDTQYF